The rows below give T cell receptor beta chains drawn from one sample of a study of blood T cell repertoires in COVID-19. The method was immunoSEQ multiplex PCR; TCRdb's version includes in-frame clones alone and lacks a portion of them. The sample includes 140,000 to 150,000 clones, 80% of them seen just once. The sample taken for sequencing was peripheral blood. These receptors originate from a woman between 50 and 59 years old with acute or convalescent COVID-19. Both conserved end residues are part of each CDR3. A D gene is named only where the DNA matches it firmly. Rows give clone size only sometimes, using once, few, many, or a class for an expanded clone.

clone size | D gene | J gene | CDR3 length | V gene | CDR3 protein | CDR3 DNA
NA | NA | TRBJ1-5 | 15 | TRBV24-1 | CATSESGEGLKAQHF | TGTGCCACCAGTGAATCGGGCGAGGGCCTCAAGGCCCAGCATTTT
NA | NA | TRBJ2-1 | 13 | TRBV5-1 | CASSFNQRPEQFF | TGCGCCAGCAGCTTCAATCAGCGTCCTGAGCAGTTCTTC
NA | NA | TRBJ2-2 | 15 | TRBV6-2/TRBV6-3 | CASSYVGENTGELFF | TGTGCCAGCAGTTACGTCGGGGAAAACACCGGGGAGCTGTTTTTT
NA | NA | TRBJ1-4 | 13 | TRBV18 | CASSLGGAEGLFF | TGTGCCAGCTCCCTTGGGGGGGCAGAGGGACTGTTTTTT
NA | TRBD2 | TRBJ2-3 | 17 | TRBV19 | CASMEGRAGEKTDTQYF | TGTGCCAGTATGGAAGGGCGAGCGGGGGAGAAAACAGATACGCAGTATTTT
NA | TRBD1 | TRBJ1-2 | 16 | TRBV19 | CASSGRLTGTDHGYTF | TGTGCCAGTAGTGGAAGATTAACCGGGACAGATCATGGCTACACCTTC
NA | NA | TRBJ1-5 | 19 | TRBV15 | CATSRVAGGSMGRDQPQHF | TGTGCCACCAGCAGAGTGGCGGGGGGGTCAATGGGTCGGGATCAGCCCCAGCATTTT
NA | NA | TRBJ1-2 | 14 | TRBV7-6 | CASSDQGSLDGYTF | TGTGCCAGCAGCGACCAGGGTTCCCTGGATGGCTACACCTTC
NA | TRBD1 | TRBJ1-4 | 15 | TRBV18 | CASSPPGQGDEKLFF | TGTGCCAGCTCACCACCGGGACAGGGTGATGAAAAACTGTTTTTT
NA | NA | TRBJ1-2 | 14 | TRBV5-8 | CASSKSQVNYGYTF | TGTGCCAGCAGCAAGAGCCAGGTCAACTATGGCTACACCTTC
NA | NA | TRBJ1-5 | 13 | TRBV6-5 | CASRPTENQPQHF | TGTGCCAGCAGGCCTACTGAGAATCAGCCCCAGCATTTT
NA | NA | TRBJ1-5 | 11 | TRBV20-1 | CRSHCNQPQHF | TGCAGATCCCACTGCAATCAGCCCCAGCATTTT
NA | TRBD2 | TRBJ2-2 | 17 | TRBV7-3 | CASSLEVAGVGTGELFF | TGTGCCAGCAGCTTAGAGGTGGCGGGGGTCGGCACCGGGGAGCTGTTTTTT
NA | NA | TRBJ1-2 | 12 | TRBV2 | CASSGQNYGYTF | TGTGCCAGCAGCGGACAGAACTATGGCTACACCTTC
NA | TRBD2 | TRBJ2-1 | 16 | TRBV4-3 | CASSQDLAGGRGEQFF | TGCGCCAGCAGCCAAGACCTAGCGGGGGGGCGTGGTGAGCAGTTCTTC
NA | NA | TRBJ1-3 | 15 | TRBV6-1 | CASSDKTAGGNTIYF | TGTGCCAGCAGTGATAAGACAGCGGGGGGCAACACCATATATTTT
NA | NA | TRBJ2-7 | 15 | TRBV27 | CASSQPSGNSYEQYF | TGTGCCAGCAGTCAACCCTCCGGTAACTCCTACGAGCAGTACTTC
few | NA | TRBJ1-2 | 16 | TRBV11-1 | CASSLASVAGVYGYTF | TGTGCCAGCAGCTTAGCGTCCGTCGCGGGGGTCTATGGCTACACCTTC
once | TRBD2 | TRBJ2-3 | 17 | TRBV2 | CASSPPGTSGPTDTQYF | TGTGCCAGCAGCCCCCCAGGGACTAGCGGTCCCACAGATACGCAGTATTTT
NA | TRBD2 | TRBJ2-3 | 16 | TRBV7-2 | CASSLVARGGTDTQYF | TGTGCCAGCAGCTTAGTCGCGCGGGGGGGCACAGATACGCAGTATTTT
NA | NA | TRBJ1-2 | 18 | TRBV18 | CASSPSLPQVARGAGYTF | TGTGCCAGCTCACCATCCCTACCCCAGGTTGCACGGGGGGCTGGCTACACCTTC
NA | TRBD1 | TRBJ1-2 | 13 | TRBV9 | CASSAVPGGGYTF | TGTGCCAGCAGCGCAGTCCCAGGGGGCGGCTACACCTTC
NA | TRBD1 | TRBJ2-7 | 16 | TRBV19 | CASRGSGQGDSYEQYF | TGTGCCAGTAGGGGGAGCGGACAGGGGGATTCCTACGAGCAGTACTTC
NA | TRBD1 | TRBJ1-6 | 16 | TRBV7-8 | CASSPRTGWDNSPLHF | TGTGCCAGCAGCCCCCGGACAGGGTGGGATAATTCACCCCTCCACTTT
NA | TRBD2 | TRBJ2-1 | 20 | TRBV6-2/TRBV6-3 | CASSRTSGGAKAVSYNEQFF | TGTGCCAGCAGTCGCACTAGCGGGGGGGCAAAGGCGGTGTCCTACAATGAGCAGTTCTTC
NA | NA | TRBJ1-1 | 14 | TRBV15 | CATSRAQGFTEAFF | TGTGCCACCAGCAGAGCCCAGGGCTTTACTGAAGCTTTCTTT
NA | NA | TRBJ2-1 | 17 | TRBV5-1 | CASSPLGGLGRYNEQFF | TGCGCCAGCAGCCCGCTGGGGGGTCTGGGGAGGTACAATGAGCAGTTCTTC
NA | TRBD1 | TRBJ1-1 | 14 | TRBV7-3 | CASSLSGGSGEAFF | TGTGCCAGCAGCTTATCAGGGGGCTCTGGGGAAGCTTTCTTT
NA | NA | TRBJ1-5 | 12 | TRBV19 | CASSPQNQPQHF | TGTGCCAGTAGCCCACAAAATCAGCCCCAGCATTTT
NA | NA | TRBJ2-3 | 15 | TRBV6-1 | CASSEDRQGTDTQYF | TGTGCCAGCAGTGAAGACAGGCAGGGGACAGATACGCAGTATTTT
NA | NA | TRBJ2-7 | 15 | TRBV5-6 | CASSFSALAHYEQYF | TGTGCCAGCAGCTTTTCCGCCCTAGCCCACTACGAGCAGTACTTC
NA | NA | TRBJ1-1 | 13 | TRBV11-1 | CASSFRGSAEAFF | TGTGCCAGCAGCTTCCGGGGATCCGCTGAAGCTTTCTTT
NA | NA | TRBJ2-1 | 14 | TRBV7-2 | CASSFDRQLNEQFF | TGTGCCAGCAGCTTCGACAGGCAGTTGAATGAGCAGTTCTTC
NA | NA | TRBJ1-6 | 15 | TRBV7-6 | CASSPNGGAGSPLHF | TGTGCCAGCAGCCCCAACGGGGGGGCTGGATCACCCCTCCACTTT
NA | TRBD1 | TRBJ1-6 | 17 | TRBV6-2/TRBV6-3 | CASSYEDRASQNSPLHF | TGTGCCAGCAGTTACGAGGACAGGGCTTCTCAAAATTCACCCCTCCACTTT
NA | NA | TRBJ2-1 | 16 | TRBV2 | CASRMVAYSSYNEQFF | TGTGCCAGCAGGATGGTAGCGTACAGCTCCTACAATGAGCAGTTCTTC
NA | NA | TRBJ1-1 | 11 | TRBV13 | CASTLSSEAFF | TGTGCCAGCACCCTGTCCTCCGAAGCTTTCTTT
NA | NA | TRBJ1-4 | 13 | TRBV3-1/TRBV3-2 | CASSAGLQEKLFF | TGTGCCAGCAGCGCAGGGCTTCAGGAAAAACTGTTTTTT
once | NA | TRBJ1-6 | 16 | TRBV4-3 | CASSQVEQAYNSPLHF | TGCGCCAGCAGCCAAGTCGAACAGGCGTATAATTCACCCCTCCACTTT
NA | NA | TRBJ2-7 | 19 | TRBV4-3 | CASSQDTVAIGQGLYEQYF | TGCGCCAGCAGCCAAGATACGGTAGCTATTGGGCAGGGACTCTACGAGCAGTACTTC
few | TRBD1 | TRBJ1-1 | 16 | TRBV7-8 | CASSLATGQGDPEAFF | TGTGCCAGCAGCTTAGCGACAGGACAGGGGGACCCTGAAGCTTTCTTT
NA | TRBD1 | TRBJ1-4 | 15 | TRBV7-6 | CASSTRQGVYEKLFF | TGTGCCAGCAGCACTAGACAGGGAGTATACGAAAAACTGTTTTTT
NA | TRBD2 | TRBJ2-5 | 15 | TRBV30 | CAWTRTSGGAGTQYF | TGTGCCTGGACCCGGACTAGCGGGGGGGCAGGGACCCAGTACTTC
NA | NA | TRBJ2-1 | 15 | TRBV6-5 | CASSNTGLEYNEQFF | TGTGCCAGCAGTAACACAGGGCTCGAATACAATGAGCAGTTCTTC
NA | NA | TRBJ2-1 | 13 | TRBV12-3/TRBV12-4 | CASSRQAYNEQFF | TGTGCCAGCAGTCGACAGGCCTACAATGAGCAGTTCTTC
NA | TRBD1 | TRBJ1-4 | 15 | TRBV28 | CASTIWTGTNEKLFF | TGTGCCAGCACGATTTGGACAGGGACTAATGAAAAACTGTTTTTT
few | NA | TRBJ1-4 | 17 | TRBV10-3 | CAISEGGTQPQNEKLFF | TGTGCCATCAGTGAGGGGGGGACGCAGCCTCAAAATGAAAAACTGTTTTTT
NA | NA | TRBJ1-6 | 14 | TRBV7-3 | CASSQGQINSPLHF | TGTGCCAGCAGCCAAGGACAGATAAATTCACCCCTCCACTTT
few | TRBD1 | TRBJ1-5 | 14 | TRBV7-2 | CASSPPGTDQPQHF | TGTGCCAGCAGCCCTCCGGGGACAGATCAGCCCCAGCATTTT
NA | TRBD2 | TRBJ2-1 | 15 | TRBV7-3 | CASSFGLAAYNEQFF | TGTGCCAGCAGCTTTGGGCTAGCGGCCTACAATGAGCAGTTCTTC
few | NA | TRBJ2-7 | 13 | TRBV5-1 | CASSLGTDYEQYF | TGCGCCAGCAGCTTGGGCACAGACTACGAGCAGTACTTC
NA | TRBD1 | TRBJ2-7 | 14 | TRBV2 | CASTARGLSYEQYF | TGTGCCAGCACTGCCAGGGGGCTCTCCTACGAGCAGTACTTC
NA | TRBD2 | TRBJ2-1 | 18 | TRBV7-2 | CASSSQGLAGGPKNEQFF | TGTGCCAGCAGCTCCCAAGGGCTAGCGGGGGGGCCAAAAAATGAGCAGTTCTTC
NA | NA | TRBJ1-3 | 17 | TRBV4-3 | CASSQEFSGSSGNTIYF | TGCGCCAGCAGCCAAGAGTTCTCGGGGTCATCTGGAAACACCATATATTTT
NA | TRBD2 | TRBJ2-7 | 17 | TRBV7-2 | CASSLALAGGWSYEQYF | TGTGCCAGCAGCTTAGCGCTAGCGGGGGGATGGTCCTACGAGCAGTACTTC